This record looks at one TCR beta chain sequence and its context. CDR3 length: 11 residues. The germline CDR1 and CDR2 sequences are SGDLS and YYNGEE. The V gene lost 4 bases and the J gene lost 8 bases, with 9 bases spanning the gap. Using immunoSEQ multiplex PCR, the repertoire was profiled, and TCRdb retains in-frame clones only, with some absent. The data show fewer than 40,000 clones, with approximately 90% seen just once and approximately 11% held by the top ten. These data belong to a study of T cell changes during pregnancy in multiple sclerosis. The TCR originated in a female donor with multiple sclerosis, enrolled in a pregnancy study. This sequence joins TRBV9 and TRBJ1-1; no clear D. The sequences come from CD8+ T cells from peripheral blood mononuclear cells, collected before pregnancy. The CDR3 is CASSTGPEAFF. The CDR3, as DNA: TGTGCCAGCAGCACTGGGCCAGAAGCTTTCTTT.